Shown below are 11 T cell receptor beta chains from a single sample sequenced in a study of shared clonotypes between healthy human individuals. Using immunoSEQ multiplex PCR, the repertoire was profiled, and TCRdb retains in-frame clones only, with some absent. The top ten clones hold 0.37% of a sample with 2 million to 2.5 million clones, around 92% of them seen once. Source material: naive CD4+ T cells from PBMCs. The sample's subset: CD45RA+ positively selected. The receptors shown here come from a man aged 18 to 29 in good health. Some clones in this sample may be carry-over from other donors' samples.

This chain joins TRBV19 and TRBJ2-1, with D hard to call. Trimming took off 6 bases at V and 0 bases at J, with 12 bases between the two ends. Germline V CDR1 and CDR2: LNHDA, SQIVND (reference sequence). The CDR3 spans 15 residues. The CDR3 loop is CASSETRNSYNEQFF. CDR3 DNA sequence: TGTGCCAGTAGCGAGACACGCAACTCCTACAATGAGCAGTTCTTC.

Concerning this clone: This sample includes further DNA sequences coding for the same CDR3. The chain combines TRBV6-1 with TRBJ1-4; D remains unclear. Trimming stripped 6 bases from V and 0 bases from J, with 8 bases between. The CDR3 runs to 14 residues. CDR1 is MNHNS and CDR2 is SASEGT in the germline V gene. The CDR3 spells CASSRTATNEKLFF. The DNA of the CDR3 is TGTGCCAGCAGCCGGACGGCAACTAATGAAAAACTGTTTTTT.

Worth noting for this clone: Other DNA sequences in the sample encode the same CDR3. This chain connects TRBV5-4 to TRBJ2-7; no firm D call. CDR3 length: 12 residues. Trimming removed 0 bases at V and 4 bases at J, with 5 bases between. Germline V lookup: CDR1 SGHNT, CDR2 YYREEE (reference sequence). This chain's CDR3 is CASSLDRYEQYF. In nucleotides, the CDR3 is TGTGCCAGCAGCTTGGATAGGTACGAGCAGTACTTC.

The chain combines TRBV10-2 with TRBJ2-1; 12 nucleotides align to TRBD1. This CDR3 comprises 15 residues. Trimming took 2 bases from V and 8 from J; bases not matched to a gene: 4. Germline CDR1 and CDR2: WSHSY and SAAADI. CDR3 sequence (DNA): TGCGCCAGCAGTGAGCCGGGACAGGGGGCATATGAGCAGTTCTTC. Translation gives CASSEPGQGAYEQFF.

The V gene is TRBV28, the J gene TRBJ2-5; weak D call: TRBD2 (6 bases). This CDR3 has 16 residues. From germline, CDR1 is MDHEN and CDR2 SYDVKM. V gave up 1 base and J gave up 2 bases, with 14 bases separating them. CDR3 sequence reads: CASSLFYGGGQETQYF. CDR3 DNA sequence: TGTGCCAGCAGTTTATTCTACGGGGGAGGACAAGAGACCCAGTACTTC.

This chain connects TRBV5-1 to TRBJ1-1; D possibly corresponds to TRBD1 (6 bases). Germline V CDR1 and CDR2: SGHRS, YFSETQ. V lost 1 base, J lost 1 base, and 20 bases lay in between. The CDR3 runs to 18 residues. The CDR3 DNA reads as TGCGCCAGCAGCTTGATCTCCAGGGGTCGAGGGCGGAACACTGAAGCTTTCTTT. The encoded protein is CASSLISRGRGRNTEAFF.

V and J are TRBV11-2 and TRBJ1-2, with D possibly being TRBD1 (5 bases). The V and J ends lost 5 bases and 8 bases respectively, with 24 bases between them. Looked up from germline, CDR1 is SGHAT and CDR2 is FQNNGV. The CDR3 is 16 residues long. Here the CDR3 DNA reads TGTGCCAGCAGCCCACGAATGGGGGACTCGGTAGCCGGCTACACCTTC. The encoded protein is CASSPRMGDSVAGYTF.

The chain joins TRBV5-7 to TRBJ1-6; D remains ambiguous. TRBV5-7 is known as an ORF, though its function is uncertain. V lost 4 bases and J lost 9, with 17 bases in between. The CDR3 has 15 residues. The CDR3 DNA reads as TGTGCCAGCAGCACCTGCGGTACCCAGAGTTCACCCCTCCACTTT. It yields the protein CASSTCGTQSSPLHF.

The chain is built from TRBV6-1 and TRBJ1-5, with 7 bases matching TRBD1. Germline CDR1 is MNHNS and CDR2 is SASEGT. The CDR3 length is 14 residues. The ends lost 1 base at V and 7 bases at J; junction bases unmatched: 4. The CDR3 DNA reads TGTGCCAGCAGTGAAGGACAGGGCGGCCAGCCCCAGCATTTT. It encodes CASSEGQGGQPQHF.

The CDR3 coding sequence is TGTGCCAGCTCACCGACTTCGGAGGGGGAAGGAGGTCAGCCCCAGCATTTT. Its translation is CASSPTSEGEGGQPQHF. The V and J genes are TRBV18 and TRBJ1-5; TRBD1 might be the D (6 bases). The germline gives CDR1 KGHSH, CDR2 LQKENI. V was trimmed by 3 bases and J by 6 bases, leaving 21 bases between them. CDR3 size: 17 residues. Based on the CDR3 plus reference TRBV18 and TRBJ1-5, the full variable domain is NAGVMQNPRHLVRRRGQEARLRCSPMKGHSHVYWYRQLPEEGLKFMVYLQKENIIDESGMPKERFSAEFPKEGPSILRIQQVVRGDSAAYFCASSPTSEGEGGQPQHFGDGTRLSIL.

A single count supports this clone. The genes are TRBV5-1 and TRBJ1-5, with no clear D. The V and J ends lost 0 bases and 3 bases respectively, with 10 bases between them. Germline loops: CDR1 SGHRS, CDR2 YFSETQ. CDR3 size: 15 residues. CDR3 region: CASSLVAGPNQPQHF. The CDR3 DNA reads as TGCGCCAGCAGCTTGGTTGCAGGCCCCAATCAGCCCCAGCATTTT.